The 28 T cell receptor beta chains presented below share a single source sample, sequenced in a study of radiation and T cells in renal cell carcinoma (dated by TCRdb to 2018 to 2021). The library was generated by the immunoSEQ multiplex PCR assay. Drawn from immuneACCESS, this table holds only the in-frame rearrangements with V and J called that TCRdb kept. Clones are partly lost; checked studies trace under half to an unresolved V gene and leave the rest unexplained. The table for this sample lists 100,000 to 150,000 clones; around 84% of them were counted only once. The ten largest make up around 3% of the sample. The time point label of this sample denotes: baseline pretreatment blood. According to the study, the label for this sample's treatment or condition signals: 15 Gy SBRT to primary tumor, nephrectomy 4 weeks later. The sequences come from blood, collected from a patient whose treatment included radiotherapy and nephrectomy. Receptor source: a woman aged 60-75 years with renal cell carcinoma.

The V gene is TRBV5-1, the J gene TRBJ2-7; D ambiguous. The V gene's germline CDR1 is SGHRS and CDR2 YFSETQ. The germline V and J ends were trimmed by 0 bases and 2 bases, with 6 bases remaining between them. CDR3 size: 13 residues. CDR3 DNA sequence: TGCGCCAGCAGCTTGGAGCTGACCTACGAGCAGTACTTC. Residues: CASSLELTYEQYF.

The chain employs TRBV6-4 and TRBJ2-1, with unresolved D. The CDR3 extends over 13 amino acids. From germline, CDR1 is MRHNA and CDR2 SNTAGT. V lost 4 bases, J lost 9 bases, and 13 bases lay in between. This CDR3 is CASSVGPSGEQFF. The CDR3 DNA sequence: TGTGCCAGCAGTGTAGGACCCTCGGGTGAGCAGTTCTTC.

In this sample, this clone turned up a few times. The V and J genes are TRBV19 and TRBJ1-1; 8 nucleotides line up with TRBD1. From germline, CDR1 is LNHDA and CDR2 SQIVND (reference sequence). This CDR3 is built from 13 residues. The V segment lost 7 bases and the J segment 1 base; nucleotides outside the gene matches: 2. Here the CDR3 reads CASTGQGNTEAFF. CDR3 DNA: TGTGCCAGTACCGGACAGGGGAACACTGAAGCTTTCTTT.

This clone occurred once. The V and J genes are TRBV19 and TRBJ2-3; 10 bases match TRBD1. The CDR3 is 16 residues long. V trimming: 5 bases; J trimming: 5 bases; junction bases outside the gene matches: 10. Germline assignment: CDR1 LNHDA and CDR2 SQIVND (reference sequence). The CDR3 DNA reads TGTGCCAGTAGTGCCACCGGGACAGGGGAGGGAGATACGCAGTATTTT. Residues: CASSATGTGEGDTQYF.

This sequence joins TRBV19 and TRBJ2-1; D ambiguous. This CDR3 is built from 15 residues. The germline gives CDR1 LNHDA, CDR2 SQIVND (reference sequence). The V end was cut by 6 bases, the J end by 1 base, with 13 bases between. CDR3 amino acids: CASRPIGSSYNEQFF. The CDR3 DNA reads TGTGCCAGTAGGCCTATTGGCAGTTCCTACAATGAGCAGTTCTTC.

V is TRBV4-2 and J is TRBJ1-1; TRBD1 matches at 7 bases. After removal of 4 bases from V and 4 bases from J, the junction contained 15 bases not matched to a gene. Germline CDR1 LGHNA, CDR2 YNFKEQ. The CDR3 sequence is 17 residues long. The CDR3 region is CASSPPWDSTSSTEAFF. The CDR3 region has the DNA TGTGCCAGCAGCCCGCCTTGGGACAGCACTTCTAGCACTGAAGCTTTCTTT.

This clone was counted once. This sequence joins TRBV28 and TRBJ1-5; no firm D call. The CDR3 is 14 residues long. The V and J ends lost 7 bases and 7 bases respectively, with 17 bases between them. Germline lookup yields CDR1 MDHEN and CDR2 SYDVKM. The CDR3 loop reads CASNTIRDGQPQHF. The CDR3 DNA reads TGTGCCAGCAACACCATCCGTGACGGCCAGCCCCAGCATTTT.

CDR3 nucleotides: TGTGCCAGCAGCCCTGGGGCAGGGGGTTACTACGAGCAGTACTTC. This sequence encodes CASSPGAGGYYEQYF. The genes are TRBV7-3 and TRBJ2-7; 7 nucleotides align to TRBD1. The CDR3 is 15 residues long. Germline-derived CDR1 and CDR2 are SGHTA and FQGTGA. Unmatched junction bases numbered 10, after V lost 5 bases and J lost 3 bases.

The genes are TRBV15 and TRBJ2-7; maybe TRBD1 (5 bases). This CDR3 spans 15 amino acids. In germline, CDR1 is LNHNV, CDR2 YYDKDF (reference sequence). The V gene lost 0 bases and the J gene lost 2 bases, with 11 bases spanning the gap. For the CDR3, the DNA is TGTGCCACCAGCAGAGAACAGGTTCCTCCCTACGAGCAGTACTTC. Its protein is CATSREQVPPYEQYF. Looking up the rest from reference TRBV15 and TRBJ2-7 gives the full variable domain: DAMVIQNPRYQVTQFGKPVTLSCSQTLNHNVMYWYQQKSSQAPKLLFHYYDKDFNNEADTPDNFQSRRPNTSFCFLDIRSPGLGDTAMYLCATSREQVPPYEQYFGPGTRLTVT.

The V and J genes are TRBV5-6 and TRBJ1-2, with D hard to call. Trimming took off 3 bases at V and 4 bases at J, with 7 bases between the two ends. There are 12 residues in the CDR3. Germline CDR1 is SGHDT and CDR2 is YYEEEE. In DNA form, the CDR3 reads TGTGCCAGCAGCTCCCAGCTCTATGGCTACACCTTC. Residues: CASSSQLYGYTF. Based on the CDR3 plus reference TRBV5-6 and TRBJ1-2, the full variable domain is DAGVTQSPTHLIKTRGQQVTLRCSPKSGHDTVSWYQQALGQGPQFIFQYYEEEERQRGNFPDRFSGHQFPNYSSELNVNALLLGDSALYLCASSSQLYGYTFGSGTRLTVV.

Here the CDR3 DNA reads TGCGCCAGCAGCCAGGCGCCGGGACAGACCTACGAGCAGTACTTC. Protein product: CASSQAPGQTYEQYF. This sequence joins TRBV4-1 and TRBJ2-7, with 7 bases that match TRBD1. Germline CDR1 reads MGHRA; CDR2 reads YSYEKL. Germline trimming cut 3 bases from V and 2 bases from J; bases unmatched to any gene: 7. The CDR3 is 15 amino acids.

This chain links TRBV9 with TRBJ2-3; weak D call: TRBD2 (5 bases). Per germline, CDR1 SGDLS and CDR2 YYNGEE. V lost 3 bases and J lost 6, with 17 bases in between. The CDR3 is made up of 15 amino acids. The CDR3 here is CASSGLAEEGDTQYF. The DNA for the CDR3 is TGTGCCAGCAGCGGGCTAGCTGAAGAGGGCGATACGCAGTATTTT.

The J gene is TRBJ2-7, the V gene TRBV19, with 7 positions matching TRBD2. Germline CDR1 and CDR2: LNHDA and SQIVND (reference sequence). Trimming cost V 3 bases and J 7 bases; bases outside gene matches: 9. The CDR3 runs 14 residues. The CDR3 nucleotides are TGTGCCAGTAGTATGGGAGGGGATCTACGAGAGCAGTACTTC. Its translation is CASSMGGDLREQYF.

This clone came up once. The V gene is TRBV7-3, the J gene TRBJ2-6, with 8 bases lining up with TRBD1. V shed 3 bases and J 2 bases; nucleotides not matched to a gene: 9. This CDR3 comprises 18 residues. Germline assignment: CDR1 SGHTA and CDR2 FQGTGA. Here the CDR3 reads CASSLGFSGGAGANVLTF. The DNA for the CDR3 is TGTGCCAGCAGCTTGGGTTTCTCAGGGGGCGCTGGGGCCAACGTCCTGACTTTC.

The chain joins TRBV30 to TRBJ1-2, with TRBD1 matching over 7 bases. The junction had 5 bases not matched to a gene; V was cut back by 4 bases and J by 3 bases. The germline V gene has CDR1 GTSNPN and CDR2 SVGIG (reference sequence). This CDR3 comprises 13 residues. CDR3 sequence (DNA): TGTGCCTGGAAGAGACAGGGTTACTATGGCTACACCTTC. It codes for CAWKRQGYYGYTF. The whole variable domain, remainder taken from reference TRBV30 and TRBJ1-2, is SQTIHQWPATLVQPVGSPLSLECTVEGTSNPNLYWYRQAAGRGLQLLFYSVGIGQISSEVPQNLSASRPQDRQFILSSKKLLLSDSGFYLCAWKRQGYYGYTFGSGTRLTVV.

The rearrangement joins TRBV6-6 to TRBJ1-2, with 8 bases that match TRBD1. Germline CDR1 reads MNHNY; CDR2 reads SVGAGI (reference sequence). V lost 6 bases, J lost 4 bases, and 7 bases stayed unmatched. This CDR3 contains 14 residues. CDR3 sequence reads: CASRGGGTGYGYTF. CDR3 coding DNA: TGTGCCAGCAGGGGGGGCGGGACAGGCTATGGCTACACCTTC.

The chain uses TRBV5-1 and TRBJ1-1; D gene uncertain. V was clipped by 0 bases and J by 5 bases, with 8 bases between them. The CDR3 covers 13 residues. Germline CDR1 is SGHRS and CDR2 is YFSETQ. The CDR3, as DNA: TGCGCCAGCAGCTTGGCCGAAGGTACTGAAGCTTTCTTT. Amino acid sequence: CASSLAEGTEAFF. Variable domain in full (rest from reference TRBV5-1 and TRBJ1-1): KAGVTQTPRYLIKTRGQQVTLSCSPISGHRSVSWYQQTPGQGLQFLFEYFSETQRNKGNFPGRFSGRQFSNSRSEMNVSTLELGDSALYLCASSLAEGTEAFFGQGTRLTVV.

This clone has a handful of counts. The chain employs TRBV9 and TRBJ1-1, with D unresolved. CDR3 length equals 14 residues. Trimming left V 0 bases short and J 1 base short, with 7 bases between. CDR1 and CDR2 (germline): SGDLS, YYNGEE. The CDR3 loop reads CASSVEASNTEAFF. CDR3 in DNA: TGTGCCAGCAGCGTAGAGGCTTCGAACACTGAAGCTTTCTTT.

This chain connects TRBV19 to TRBJ1-2, with D possibly being TRBD1 (5 bases). With 6 bases removed from V and 6 bases from J, the gap between germline ends came to 14 bases. The germline gives CDR1 LNHDA, CDR2 SQIVND (reference sequence). The CDR3 length is 13 residues. The CDR3 DNA reads as TGTGCCAGTAGGCAGCAAGGGGAGGATGGCTACACCTTC. Translation gives CASRQQGEDGYTF.

The CDR3 DNA reads as TGTGCCAGCAGCTTAACCACGGGACAGGGAGCTGGCTACACCTTC. This gives the protein CASSLTTGQGAGYTF. The J gene is TRBJ1-2, the V gene TRBV5-4; TRBD1 matches at 9 bases. The germline CDR1 and CDR2 sequences are SGHNT and YYREEE (reference sequence). The CDR3 is 15 residues long. Losses at the gene ends were 2 bases for V and 7 bases for J; bases not matched to a gene: 9.

This clone was observed once. The CDR3 DNA sequence: TGTGCTAGTGCCCCCGTACTAGGGGAGGGTCAGCCCCAGCATTTT. Translation: CASAPVLGEGQPQHF. The chain recombines TRBV12-5 with TRBJ1-5; D is perhaps TRBD1 (5 bases). The CDR3 spans 15 residues. CDR1 is LGHNT and CDR2 is FRNRAP in the germline V gene. V gave up 7 bases and J gave up 6 bases, with 19 bases separating them.

The CDR3 sequence is CASSAYGLAPYEQYF. The CDR3 region has the DNA TGTGCCAGCAGTGCTTATGGACTAGCGCCCTACGAGCAGTACTTC. This chain joins TRBV6-5 and TRBJ2-7; 9 bases line up with TRBD2. The germline CDR1 and CDR2 sequences are MNHEY and SVGAGI. The CDR3 totals 15 residues. Trimming at V came to 5 bases and at J to 2 bases, leaving 7 bases not matched to a gene.

The rearrangement uses TRBV5-1 and TRBJ2-7; D may correspond to TRBD1 or TRBD2 (5 bases each). The CDR3 has 17 residues. CDR1 and CDR2 from the germline V gene are SGHRS and YFSETQ. V shed 0 bases and J shed 0 bases, with 16 bases lying between them. The CDR3 DNA reads as TGCGCCAGCAGCTTGGCCTACCCGGGACGGAGCTCCTACGAGCAGTACTTC. It is translated as CASSLAYPGRSSYEQYF.

This sequence joins TRBV11-2 and TRBJ2-7, with 8 bases aligning to TRBD2. The length of the CDR3 is 15 residues. Looked up from germline, CDR1 is SGHAT and CDR2 is FQNNGV. Trimming cost V 5 bases and J 2 bases; bases outside gene matches: 8. CDR3 region: CASSPSTSGTYEQYF. CDR3 DNA sequence: TGTGCCAGCAGCCCCTCTACTAGCGGAACCTACGAGCAGTACTTC.

The chain is built from TRBV5-1 and TRBJ1-6; D not resolved. CDR1 and CDR2 (germline): SGHRS, YFSETQ. The V and J ends lost 0 bases and 7 bases respectively, with 14 bases between them. The CDR3 is 16 amino acids. The CDR3 protein is CASSLAADQRNSPLHF. The CDR3 region has the DNA TGCGCCAGCAGCTTGGCTGCCGACCAAAGGAATTCACCCCTCCACTTT.

This clone was detected a few times. The V and J genes are TRBV5-1 and TRBJ1-5; D is perhaps TRBD1 (6 bases). This CDR3 comprises 15 residues. Germline V gene data show CDR1 as SGHRS and CDR2 as YFSETQ. The V gene lost 1 base and the J gene lost 1 base, with 9 bases spanning the gap. This chain's CDR3 is CASSLRGASNQPQHF. For the CDR3, the DNA is TGCGCCAGCAGCTTGCGGGGGGCGAGCAATCAGCCCCAGCATTTT.

V gene TRBV7-6 combines with J gene TRBJ1-2; 11 bases fit TRBD1. V lost 10 bases and J lost 4; bases outside the gene matches: 11. Germline CDR1 SGHVS, CDR2 FNYEAQ. This CDR3 has 15 amino acids. The CDR3 loop is CAKKEGQGGGYGYTF. The CDR3 region has the DNA TGTGCCAAAAAGGAGGGACAGGGGGGCGGCTATGGCTACACCTTC.

The chain links TRBV5-1 to TRBJ2-3; D ambiguous. Germline lookup yields CDR1 SGHRS and CDR2 YFSETQ. Trimming took 0 bases from V and 5 from J, leaving 7 bases between them. This CDR3 is built from 13 residues. The CDR3 nucleotides read TGCGCCAGCAGCTTGGCCGGTGAAGATACGCAGTATTTT. It yields the protein CASSLAGEDTQYF.